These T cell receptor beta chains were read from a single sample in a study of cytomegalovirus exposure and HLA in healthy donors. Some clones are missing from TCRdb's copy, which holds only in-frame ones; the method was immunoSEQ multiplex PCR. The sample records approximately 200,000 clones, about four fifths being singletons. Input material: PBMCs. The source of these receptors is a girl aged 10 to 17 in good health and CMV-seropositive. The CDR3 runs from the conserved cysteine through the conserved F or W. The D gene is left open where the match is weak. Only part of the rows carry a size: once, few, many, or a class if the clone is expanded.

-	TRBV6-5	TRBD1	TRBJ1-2	CASSSYGQVYGYTF	TGTGCCAGCAGTTCCTACGGACAGGTATATGGCTACACCTTC
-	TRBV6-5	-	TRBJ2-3	CASSRTDLRTDTQYF	TGTGCCAGCAGTAGGACTGATCTACGCACAGATACGCAGTATTTT
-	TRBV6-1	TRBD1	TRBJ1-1	CASSGGTAFGTEAFF	TGTGCCAGCAGTGGTGGGACAGCCTTCGGCACTGAAGCTTTCTTT
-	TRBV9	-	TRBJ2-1	CASSVGGGSYNEQFF	TGTGCCAGCAGCGTAGGAGGGGGCTCCTACAATGAGCAGTTCTTC
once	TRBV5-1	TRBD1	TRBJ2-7	CASSKGQGSYEQYF	TGCGCCAGCAGCAAGGGACAGGGCTCCTACGAGCAGTACTTC
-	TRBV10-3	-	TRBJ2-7	CAISDKGMVYEQYF	TGTGCCATCAGTGATAAGGGGATGGTTTACGAGCAGTACTTC
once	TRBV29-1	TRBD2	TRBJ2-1	CSARRLAGAILSYNEQFF	TGCAGCGCCAGGAGGCTAGCGGGGGCGATTCTCTCCTACAATGAGCAGTTCTTC
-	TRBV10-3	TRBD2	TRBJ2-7	CAISEASGGTYEQYF	TGTGCCATCAGTGAGGCGAGCGGGGGGACCTACGAGCAGTACTTC
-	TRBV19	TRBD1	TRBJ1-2	CASKGQVFYGYTF	TGTGCCAGTAAGGGACAGGTCTTCTATGGCTACACCTTC
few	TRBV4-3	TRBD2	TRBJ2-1	CASSQVAGANNEQFF	TGCGCCAGCAGCCAAGTAGCGGGGGCAAACAATGAGCAGTTCTTC
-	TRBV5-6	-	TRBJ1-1	CASSLAYRANTEAFF	TGTGCCAGCAGCTTGGCGTACAGGGCTAACACTGAAGCTTTCTTT
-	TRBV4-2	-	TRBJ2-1	CASSPLVALVDEQFF	TGTGCCAGCAGCCCCCTTGTAGCATTGGTGGATGAGCAGTTCTTC
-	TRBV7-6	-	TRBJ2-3	CASSLFGGYSTDTQYF	TGTGCCAGCAGCTTATTTGGCGGGTATAGCACAGATACGCAGTATTTT
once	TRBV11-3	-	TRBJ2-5	CASSFLGGGTETQYF	TGTGCCAGCAGCTTCTTGGGGGGAGGCACAGAGACCCAGTACTTC
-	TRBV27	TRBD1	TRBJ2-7	CASSGTGTEEYEQYF	TGTGCCAGCAGTGGGACCGGGACAGAAGAATACGAGCAGTACTTC
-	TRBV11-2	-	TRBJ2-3	CASSLGGSGRDTQYF	TGTGCCAGCAGCTTAGGGGGGTCCGGGAGAGATACGCAGTATTTT
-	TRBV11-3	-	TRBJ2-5	CASSLGSQETQYF	TGTGCCAGCAGCTTAGGGAGCCAAGAGACCCAGTACTTC
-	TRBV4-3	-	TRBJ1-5	CASSQDLLQGDSNQPQHF	TGCGCCAGCAGCCAAGATCTGTTACAGGGAGACAGCAATCAGCCCCAGCATTTT
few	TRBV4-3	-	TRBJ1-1	CASSQSGTPRGAFF	TGCGCCAGCAGCCAATCAGGGACCCCCCGGGGGGCTTTCTTT
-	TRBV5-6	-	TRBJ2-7	CASSPLGGTAYF	TGTGCCAGCAGCCCGCTTGGGGGGACAGCGTACTTC
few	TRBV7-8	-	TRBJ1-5	CASSLRHRYSNQPQHF	TGTGCCAGCAGCTTAAGGCACAGATATAGCAATCAGCCCCAGCATTTT
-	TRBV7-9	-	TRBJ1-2	CASSLGARGTNYGYTF	TGTGCCAGCAGCTTGGGGGCGAGGGGGACAAACTATGGCTACACCTTC
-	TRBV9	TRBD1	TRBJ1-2	CASSVGQGALDGYTF	TGTGCCAGCAGCGTCGGACAGGGGGCGTTGGATGGCTACACCTTC
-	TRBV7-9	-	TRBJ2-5	CASSLVTGNQETQYF	TGTGCCAGCAGCTTAGTCACGGGGAATCAAGAGACCCAGTACTTC
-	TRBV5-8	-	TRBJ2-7	CASSFSTGGYEQYF	TGTGCCAGCAGCTTTTCAACAGGAGGGTACGAGCAGTACTTC
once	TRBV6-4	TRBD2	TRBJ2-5	CASTDPAPAGGRETQYF	TGTGCCAGCACGGACCCGGCCCCTGCGGGGGGTAGAGAGACCCAGTACTTC
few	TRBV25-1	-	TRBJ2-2	CASSEHRGLNTGELFF	TGTGCCAGCAGTGAACACAGAGGGCTGAACACCGGGGAGCTGTTTTTT
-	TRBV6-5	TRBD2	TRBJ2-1	CASSFSGGPYNEQFF	TGTGCCAGCAGTTTTAGCGGGGGGCCCTACAATGAGCAGTTCTTC
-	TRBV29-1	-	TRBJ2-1	CSVVGGSSYNEQFF	TGCAGCGTTGTAGGGGGAAGCTCCTACAATGAGCAGTTCTTC
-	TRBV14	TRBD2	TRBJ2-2	CASRLGGMMAGELFF	TGTGCCAGCCGCCTGGGGGGGATGATGGCCGGGGAGCTGTTTTTT
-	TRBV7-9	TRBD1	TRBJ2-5	CASSLAQGGQETQYF	TGTGCCAGCAGCTTAGCACAGGGGGGACAAGAGACCCAGTACTTC
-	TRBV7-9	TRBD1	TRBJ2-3	CASSRQGGTDTQYF	TGTGCCAGCAGCCGACAGGGGGGGACAGATACGCAGTATTTT
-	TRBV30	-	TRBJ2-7	CAWSGQTSGEQYF	TGTGCCTGGAGTGGACAGACCTCGGGCGAGCAGTACTTC
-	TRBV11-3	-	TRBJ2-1	CASSADNEQFF	TGTGCCAGCAGCGCGGACAATGAGCAGTTCTTC
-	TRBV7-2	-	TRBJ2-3	CASSPLWREQYF	TGTGCCAGCAGCCCACTTTGGCGGGAGCAGTATTTT
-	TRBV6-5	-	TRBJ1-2	CASSYSMGPTNYGYTF	TGTGCCAGCAGTTACTCAATGGGGCCAACTAACTATGGCTACACCTTC
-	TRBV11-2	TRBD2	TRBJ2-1	CASSWGLGGNEQFF	TGTGCCAGCAGCTGGGGACTAGGGGGCAATGAGCAGTTCTTC
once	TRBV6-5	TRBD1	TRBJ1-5	CASRTTGEGNQPQHF	TGTGCCAGCAGAACAACAGGGGAGGGCAATCAGCCCCAGCATTTT
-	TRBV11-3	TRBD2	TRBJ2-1	CASSPRTSGPYNEQFF	TGTGCCAGCAGCCCCCGGACTAGCGGGCCCTACAATGAGCAGTTCTTC
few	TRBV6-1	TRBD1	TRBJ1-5	CASSEWGTGNQPQHF	TGTGCCAGCAGTGAATGGGGGACAGGCAATCAGCCCCAGCATTTT
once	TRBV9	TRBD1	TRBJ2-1	CASSVGTGGEWDEQFF	TGTGCCAGCAGCGTAGGGACAGGGGGCGAGTGGGATGAGCAGTTCTTC
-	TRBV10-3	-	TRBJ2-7	CAISEALGTLYEQYF	TGTGCCATCAGTGAGGCTTTGGGGACTTTGTACGAGCAGTACTTC
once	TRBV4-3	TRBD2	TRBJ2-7	CASSQEGGLAGQVYEQYF	TGCGCCAGCAGCCAAGAGGGGGGACTAGCGGGGCAGGTCTACGAGCAGTACTTC
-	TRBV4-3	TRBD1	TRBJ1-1	CASSQEDRVGTEAFF	TGCGCCAGCAGCCAGGAGGACAGGGTGGGCACTGAAGCTTTCTTT